The rows below give T cell receptor beta chains drawn from one sample of a study of OX40 agonist ivuxolimab in advanced cancers. Sequencing was performed with immunoSEQ multiplex PCR; in TCRdb, only in-frame clones are kept and a portion is missing. The sample has roughly 49,000 clones; about 88% are singletons. Sample: CD4+ or CD8+ T cells sorted from blood, taken in a trial of the OX40 agonist ivuxolimab. The receptors shown here come from an adult with an advanced solid tumor such as melanoma, head and neck, liver or kidney cancer. Both conserved end residues are part of each CDR3. A D gene is named only where the DNA matches it firmly. Expanded clones get a size class; other rows say once, few or many, or leave the size out.

j_gene,v_gene,abundance,d_gene,CDR3nt,CDR3aa
TRBJ2-5,TRBV27,.,.,TGTGCCAGCAGTTTATCGAGGGGGGGCGTAAAGACCCAGTACTTC,CASSLSRGGVKTQYF
TRBJ2-7,TRBV5-6,.,.,TGTGCCAGCAGCTTTTCCCTGGACGAGCAGTACTTC,CASSFSLDEQYF
TRBJ1-2,TRBV28,.,.,TGTGCCAGCAGTTTAGTGGCAGGGTCATTCCCCCCAGCTAACTATGGCTACACCTTC,CASSLVAGSFPPANYGYTF
TRBJ1-3,TRBV18,.,.,TGTGCCAGCTCACCAGATCCCCCCCACGGAAACACCATATATTTT,CASSPDPPHGNTIYF
TRBJ2-1,TRBV28,.,TRBD2,TGTGCCAGCAGTCCTGGGACTAACTACAATGAGCAGTTCTTC,CASSPGTNYNEQFF
TRBJ2-5,TRBV11-2,.,.,TGTGCCAGCAGCTTAGGTGGCGGGACTGGGGAGACCCAGTACTTC,CASSLGGGTGETQYF
TRBJ1-5,TRBV28,.,.,TGTGCCAGCAGTTTATTCGGTCAGCCCCAGCATTTT,CASSLFGQPQHF
TRBJ1-5,TRBV28,few,.,TGTGCCAGCAGTTCGTCCGGGAGGGGTCAGCCCCAGCATTTT,CASSSSGRGQPQHF
TRBJ1-4,TRBV7-8,.,TRBD1,TGTGCCAGCAGCTCATCTCCAACAGGGGGGGGTGCAACTAATGAAAAACTGTTTTTT,CASSSSPTGGGATNEKLFF
TRBJ1-2,TRBV7-2,once,.,TGTGCCAGCAGCTTCAGTCAGGGAAACGATGGCTACACCTTC,CASSFSQGNDGYTF
TRBJ1-1,TRBV18,.,TRBD1,TGTGCCAGCTCACCGGACAGGGGGCCGAGGACTGAAGCTTTCTTT,CASSPDRGPRTEAFF
TRBJ1-5,TRBV28,.,.,TGTGCCAGCAGTTGGGGGCTCAATCAGCCCCAGCATTTT,CASSWGLNQPQHF
TRBJ1-2,TRBV5-1,.,.,TGCGCCAGCAGCTTGTGGTCGGGGCAGCTTAACTATGGCTACACCTTC,CASSLWSGQLNYGYTF
TRBJ1-6,TRBV28,.,.,TGTGCCAGCAGTACCTGGACGGCGCATTCACCCCTCCACTTT,CASSTWTAHSPLHF
TRBJ2-5,TRBV18,once,.,TGTGCCAGCTCACCAGTGCGAGTAACCTCGGGGGAGACCCAGTACTTC,CASSPVRVTSGETQYF
TRBJ2-7,TRBV6-5,.,.,TGTGCCAGCAGTCTTCCAGGGATTGGGTACGAGCAGTACTTC,CASSLPGIGYEQYF
TRBJ2-7,TRBV4-1,.,TRBD2,TGCGCCAGCAGCCAAGAATCGCGCGGGAGGAAGTACGAGCAGTACTTC,CASSQESRGRKYEQYF
TRBJ2-3,TRBV4-2,.,TRBD2,TGTGCCAGCAGCCAGGCCACTAGCGGGAGCACAGATACGCAGTATTTT,CASSQATSGSTDTQYF
TRBJ2-3,TRBV5-1,.,TRBD2,TGCGCCAGCAGCTTGGGGTCCGCGGGGGTCGATACGCAGTATTTT,CASSLGSAGVDTQYF
TRBJ1-3,TRBV7-9,.,.,TGTGCCAGCAGCCGCACAGGGACTGGAAACACCATATATTTT,CASSRTGTGNTIYF
TRBJ2-3,TRBV5-6,.,.,TGTGCCAGCAGCCCGGTGGGAGGCACAGATACGCAGTATTTT,CASSPVGGTDTQYF
TRBJ2-7,TRBV27,.,.,TGTGCCAGCAGTGCCCTATCCTCTGGAAAGGCGGTTTACGAGCAGTACTTC,CASSALSSGKAVYEQYF
TRBJ1-4,TRBV2,.,.,TGTGCCAGCAGTGACAGATATGAAAAACTGTTTTTT,CASSDRYEKLFF